This entry describes one T cell receptor (beta chain). Its antigen is not identified. These data come from a study of identifying expanded T cells in peripheral blood. Overall study results and limits: Over about two and four weeks, about 15 and 19 clones changed, versus roughly 1.1 between replicates. Across healthy donors, higher total template counts meant significantly greater approximately 2-week count variance.

Repertoires were generated with immunoSEQ multiplex PCR, while TCRdb's copy carries only in-frame clones and drops some. The repertoire holds approximately 56,000 clones, with about 80% as singletons. During the collection period, no donor immune events like infections were recorded. Material: blood. The sequence derives from a person between 18 and 69 years old in good health.

This CDR3 is CASSSTGASSYEQYF. CDR3 bases: TGTGCCAGCAGCTCCACAGGGGCCAGCTCCTACGAGCAGTACTTC. The V and J genes are TRBV5-4 and TRBJ2-5; TRBD1 matches at 7 bases. The DNA end lines up better with TRBJ2-7; the J call may be wrong. Germline V lookup: CDR1 SGHNT, CDR2 YYREEE (reference sequence). The CDR3 is made up of 15 amino acids.